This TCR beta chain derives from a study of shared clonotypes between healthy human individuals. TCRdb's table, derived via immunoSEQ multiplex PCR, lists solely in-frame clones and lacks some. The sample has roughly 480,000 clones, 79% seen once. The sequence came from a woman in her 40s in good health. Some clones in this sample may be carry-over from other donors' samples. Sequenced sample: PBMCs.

The CDR3 bases are TGTGCCAGCAGCTTATCAAGGGGAGGCACAGATACGCAGTATTTT. It specifies CASSLSRGGTDTQYF. The chain links TRBV7-9 to TRBJ2-3, with D perhaps given as TRBD1 or TRBD2 (5 bases each). The CDR3 runs to 15 residues. V was shortened by 2 bases and J by 1 base, with 10 bases between the two germline ends. The germline V gene has CDR1 SEHNR and CDR2 FQNEAQ (reference sequence).